These 27 T cell receptor beta chains came from one sample sequenced in a study of shared clonotypes between healthy human individuals. Using immunoSEQ multiplex PCR, the repertoire was profiled, and TCRdb retains in-frame clones only, with some absent. The sample lists approximately 740,000 clones, roughly 70% occurring once. Sample: memory CD4+ T cells sorted from blood. Subset of the sample: CD45RA-negative fraction. The receptor set was obtained from a woman in her twenties or thirties in good health.

This clone was observed a few times. The CDR3 protein is CAYAPGTYNEQFF. The CDR3 nucleotides are TGTGCCTACGCACCAGGCACCTACAATGAGCAGTTCTTC. The genes are TRBV30 and TRBJ2-1, with D hard to call. Per the germline V gene, CDR1 is GTSNPN and CDR2 is SVGIG (reference sequence). V was pared by 7 bases and J by 2 bases, with 12 bases between. The CDR3 has 13 amino acids.

This clone was seen more than once but under ten times. The gene calls are TRBV28 and TRBJ2-2; D is uncertain. V shed 8 bases and J shed 5 bases, with 9 bases lying between them. The CDR3 has 12 residues. Germline CDR1 is MDHEN and CDR2 is SYDVKM. In DNA, the CDR3 is TGTGCCAGCGCTAGATGGACCGGGGAGCTGTTTTTT. This encodes CASARWTGELFF.

This chain links TRBV28 with TRBJ2-3, with TRBD2 matching over 7 bases. CDR1 and CDR2 from the germline V gene are MDHEN and SYDVKM. Germline trimming cut 1 base from V and 6 bases from J; bases unmatched to any gene: 10. The CDR3 loop spans 16 amino acids. The CDR3 region has the DNA TGTGCCAGCAGTTTATTAACGGGAGGACCTTCGGATACGCAGTATTTT. This codes for CASSLLTGGPSDTQYF.

The CDR3 DNA is TGCGCCAGCAGGTTACAGGGGGTTAACACTGAAGCTTTCTTT. Its translation: CASRLQGVNTEAFF. The rearrangement uses TRBV10-2 and TRBJ1-1, with TRBD1 matching 8 bases. V dropped 6 bases and J dropped 2; count of bases not matched to a gene: 5. CDR1 WSHSY and CDR2 SAAADI come from the germline V gene. This CDR3 is built from 14 residues.

This clone was found many times. This same CDR3 is encoded by further DNA sequences in the sample. The chain couples TRBV11-2 to TRBJ2-7, with a possible D match to TRBD2 (5 bases). CDR1 and CDR2 from the germline V gene are SGHAT and FQNNGV. V was shortened by 5 bases and J by 3 bases, with 11 bases between the two germline ends. The CDR3 runs to 13 residues. CDR3: CASSRGSNYEQYF. DNA for the CDR3: TGTGCCAGCAGCCGGGGATCGAACTACGAGCAGTACTTC.

The chain carries TRBV27 and TRBJ2-5; tentative D call: TRBD2 (6 bases). The CDR3 runs to 16 residues. CDR1 MNHEY and CDR2 SMNVEV come from the germline V gene (reference sequence). V shed 5 bases and J shed 3 bases, with 19 bases lying between them. CDR3 nucleotides: TGTGCCAGCAGTCCCAAGCTAGCGATAGCCAAAGAGACCCAGTACTTC. Amino acid sequence: CASSPKLAIAKETQYF.

V and J are TRBV27 and TRBJ2-3, with D possibly called TRBD1 or TRBD2 (5 bases each). Germline CDR1 reads MNHEY; CDR2 reads SMNVEV (reference sequence). V was pared by 5 bases and J by 2 bases, with 11 bases between. CDR3 size: 14 residues. The CDR3 DNA follows: TGTGCCAGCAGTCAGCTGGGGACCACAGATACGCAGTATTTT. Its protein is CASSQLGTTDTQYF.

The chain uses TRBV5-1 and TRBJ1-1, with D perhaps TRBD1 (6 bases). Germline loops: CDR1 SGHRS, CDR2 YFSETQ. The V end lost 4 bases, the J end lost 3 bases, and 19 bases lay between the germline ends. The CDR3 has 16 amino acids. Written as DNA, the CDR3 is TGCGCCAGCAGCCGTGGAGACGGGACATACGACACTGAAGCTTTCTTT. Protein: CASSRGDGTYDTEAFF.

The genes are TRBV1 and TRBJ2-5; TRBD2, the D gene given by the table, was not confirmed from the DNA. TRBV1 is a pseudogene locus. The CDR3 has 16 amino acids. The DNA of the CDR3 is TGCACCAGCAGCCAAGCGACTAGCGGGATACAAGAGACCCAGTACTTC. Amino acids: CTSSQATSGIQETQYF.

The chain recombines TRBV7-9 with TRBJ1-1; D not certain. The CDR3 sequence is 14 residues long. Trimming left V 1 base short and J 6 bases short, with 12 bases between. Germline assignment: CDR1 SEHNR and CDR2 FQNEAQ (reference sequence). The CDR3 here is CASSLELSRAEAFF. CDR3 bases: TGTGCCAGCAGCTTAGAATTGTCGCGGGCTGAAGCTTTCTTT.

This chain joins TRBV7-2 and TRBJ2-7; 12 nucleotides line up with TRBD2. The CDR3 is made up of 18 amino acids. Germline V gene lookup returns CDR1 SGHTA and CDR2 FQGNSA. V shed 4 bases, J shed 7 bases, and the junction held 17 bases outside the gene matches. The CDR3: CASSSPISSGRALGEQYF. The CDR3 DNA sequence: TGTGCCAGCAGCTCCCCAATATCTAGCGGGAGGGCCCTAGGAGAGCAGTACTTC. Using reference TRBV7-2 and TRBJ2-7 for the parts outside the CDR3, the full variable domain is GAGVSQSPSNKVTEKGKDVELRCDPISGHTALYWYRQSLGQGLEFLIYFQGNSAPDKSGLPSDRFSAERTGGSVSTLTIQRTQQEDSAVYLCASSSPISSGRALGEQYFGPGTRLTVT.

V is TRBV9 and J is TRBJ1-1; D gene unclear. Germline V gene data show CDR1 as SGDLS and CDR2 as YYNGEE. The CDR3 has 13 amino acids. The V end was cut by 6 bases, the J end by 0 bases, with 9 bases between. CDR3 nucleotide sequence: TGTGCCAGCAAAGAGACGGTGAACACTGAAGCTTTCTTT. It codes for CASKETVNTEAFF.

V gene TRBV19 combines with J gene TRBJ2-7; the D is unclear. The CDR3 consists of 15 residues. The germline V and J ends were trimmed by 6 bases and 2 bases, with 17 bases remaining between them. Germline loops: CDR1 LNHDA, CDR2 SQIVND (reference sequence). CDR3 nucleotide sequence: TGTGCCAGTAGCCTCGTGGGTTACGCTCCCTACGAGCAGTACTTC. It codes for CASSLVGYAPYEQYF.

V and J are TRBV28 and TRBJ2-7, with TRBD1 matching 10 bases. This CDR3 spans 15 amino acids. The germline CDR1 and CDR2 sequences are MDHEN and SYDVKM. Trimming at V came to 6 bases and at J to 0 bases, leaving 5 bases not matched to a gene. The CDR3 spells CASRKGQGGSYEQYF. In DNA, the CDR3 is TGTGCCAGCAGAAAAGGACAGGGGGGCTCCTACGAGCAGTACTTC.

This clone came up a few times. The chain carries TRBV5-1 and TRBJ2-1; D unresolved. V lost 0 bases and J 0 bases, leaving 7 bases between the germline ends. CDR1 and CDR2 from the germline V gene are SGHRS and YFSETQ. This CDR3 contains 15 residues. The CDR3 here is CASSLALGSYNEQFF. The CDR3 DNA is TGCGCCAGCAGCTTGGCGCTGGGCTCCTACAATGAGCAGTTCTTC.

The CDR3 here is CASSPWRGDTQYF. The CDR3 nucleotides are TGTGCCAGCAGCCCCTGGAGGGGGGATACGCAGTATTTT. The V gene is TRBV6-5, the J gene TRBJ2-3; D may be TRBD1 or TRBD2 (6 bases each). This CDR3 has 13 amino acids. The germline V and J ends were trimmed by 6 bases and 6 bases, with 13 bases remaining between them. The germline gives CDR1 MNHEY, CDR2 SVGAGI.

This clone occurred many times. The J gene is TRBJ1-3, the V gene TRBV6-5; no firm D call. The germline V gene encodes CDR1 MNHEY and CDR2 SVGAGI. This CDR3 is 15 amino acids long. The V gene lost 2 bases and the J gene lost 4 bases, with 12 bases spanning the gap. CDR3 sequence: CASSYKLGPGNTIYF. Here the CDR3 DNA reads TGTGCCAGCAGTTACAAATTAGGGCCCGGAAACACCATATATTTT.

The V call is TRBV7-2, the J call TRBJ1-5; D is ambiguous. The CDR3 is made up of 15 amino acids. The germline CDR1 and CDR2 sequences are SGHTA and FQGNSA. The germline V and J ends were trimmed by 5 bases and 10 bases, with 21 bases remaining between them. CDR3 nucleotide sequence: TGTGCCAGCAGCACCGACGCCCTGACCCAAAGTCCCCAGCATTTT. Translated, it gives CASSTDALTQSPQHF.

The V call is TRBV28, the J call TRBJ2-2; TRBD1 agrees at 8 bases. V shed 7 bases and J 7 bases; nucleotides not matched to a gene: 8. This CDR3 has 14 residues. CDR1 and CDR2 from the germline V gene are MDHEN and SYDVKM. In DNA, the CDR3 is TGTGCCAGCATCATGACAGGGGCGGTCGGGGAGCTGTTTTTT. Its protein product is CASIMTGAVGELFF.

The chain carries TRBV5-1 and TRBJ2-1; TRBD2 matches at 13 bases. Germline-derived CDR1 and CDR2 are SGHRS and YFSETQ. The CDR3 has 15 amino acids. V shed 2 bases and J 9 bases; nucleotides not matched to a gene: 5. The DNA for the CDR3 is TGCGCCAGCAGCTTACTAGCGGGAGGGCCCGGTGAGCAGTTCTTC. Its protein is CASSLLAGGPGEQFF. The complete variable domain, with remaining parts taken from reference TRBV5-1 and TRBJ2-1, reads KAGVTQTPRYLIKTRGQQVTLSCSPISGHRSVSWYQQTPGQGLQFLFEYFSETQRNKGNFPGRFSGRQFSNSRSEMNVSTLELGDSALYLCASSLLAGGPGEQFFGPGTRLTVL.

In nucleotides, the CDR3 is TGCGCCAGCAGCTCCGGGACAGAGTCCGGTGGCTACACCTTC. Amino acid sequence: CASSSGTESGGYTF. This chain joins TRBV5-1 and TRBJ1-2; TRBD1 matches 7 bases. The junction had 9 bases not matched to a gene; V was cut back by 3 bases and J by 7 bases. The germline V gene has CDR1 SGHRS and CDR2 YFSETQ. The CDR3 is 14 residues long.

This chain links TRBV5-6 with TRBJ1-5; TRBD1 might be the D (6 bases). Germline-derived CDR1 and CDR2 are SGHDT and YYEEEE. The CDR3 spans 16 residues. V lost 2 bases, J lost 1 base, and 13 bases lay in between. The CDR3 loop is CASSLWGARSNQPQHF. The CDR3 bases are TGTGCCAGCAGCTTATGGGGGGCGAGGAGCAATCAGCCCCAGCATTTT.

The chain joins TRBV19 to TRBJ1-5; no firm D call. The germline CDR1 and CDR2 sequences are LNHDA and SQIVND (reference sequence). V lost 0 bases and J 4 bases, leaving 10 bases between the germline ends. The CDR3 runs to 15 residues. CDR3 sequence reads: CASSIERGMNQPQHF. The CDR3 DNA sequence: TGTGCCAGTAGTATAGAACGGGGAATGAATCAGCCCCAGCATTTT.

Notes on this clone: Distinct nucleotide sequences in the sample also encode this CDR3. The chain couples TRBV7-2 to TRBJ2-3, with D possibly being TRBD2 (6 bases). Trimming took 3 bases from V and 3 from J, leaving 10 bases between them. This CDR3 has 14 amino acids. Germline-derived CDR1 and CDR2 are SGHTA and FQGNSA. CDR3 nucleotide sequence: TGTGCCAGCAGCTTCGGGGGATCGACAGATACGCAGTATTTT. Translated: CASSFGGSTDTQYF.

V usage is TRBV5-8 and J usage is TRBJ2-6, with D uncertain. The CDR3 runs to 15 residues. V lost 0 bases and J 1 base, leaving 5 bases between the germline ends. Germline values: CDR1 SGHTS, CDR2 YDEGEE. CDR3 bases: TGTGCCAGCAGCTTGGGTCGTTCTGGGGCCAACGTCCTGACTTTC. Protein sequence: CASSLGRSGANVLTF.

This clone came up a few times. The gene calls are TRBV25-1 and TRBJ1-4, with 7 bases aligning to TRBD1. The germline V gene has CDR1 MGHDK and CDR2 SYGVNS. The CDR3 spans 15 residues. Losses at the gene ends were 6 bases for V and 4 bases for J; bases not matched to a gene: 8. CDR3 DNA sequence: TGTGCCAGCAGCGCCAGGGACAGCAGTAATGAAAAACTGTTTTTT. Translated, it gives CASSARDSSNEKLFF.

The chain has TRBV5-4 and TRBJ2-2; 8 positions agree with TRBD2. Trimming took 4 bases from V and 3 from J; bases not matched to a gene: 5. Germline assignment: CDR1 SGHNT and CDR2 YYREEE (reference sequence). This CDR3 has 15 residues. CDR3 DNA: TGTGCCAGCAGCCACCGGGAGGGTCACACCGGGGAGCTGTTTTTT. Translating gives CASSHREGHTGELFF.